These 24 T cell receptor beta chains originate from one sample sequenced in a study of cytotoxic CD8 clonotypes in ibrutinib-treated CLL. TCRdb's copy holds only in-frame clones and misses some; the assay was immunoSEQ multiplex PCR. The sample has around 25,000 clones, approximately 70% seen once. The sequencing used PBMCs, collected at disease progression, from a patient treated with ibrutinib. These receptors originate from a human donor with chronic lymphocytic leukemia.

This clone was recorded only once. The CDR3 nucleotides are TGCAGCGTGGCCGGGACAGGGGCACTTTACACCTTC. It yields the protein CSVAGTGALYTF. V gene TRBV29-1 combines with J gene TRBJ1-2, with 10 bases matching TRBD1. V was pared by 6 bases and J by 11 bases, with 9 bases of the junction left unmatched. The CDR3 covers 12 residues. Germline CDR1 reads SQVTM; CDR2 reads ANQGSEA.

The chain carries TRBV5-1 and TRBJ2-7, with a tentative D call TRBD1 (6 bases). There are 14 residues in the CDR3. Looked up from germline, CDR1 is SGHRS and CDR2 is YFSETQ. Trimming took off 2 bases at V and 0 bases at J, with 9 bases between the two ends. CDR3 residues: CASSFLGGSYEQYF. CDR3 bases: TGCGCCAGCAGCTTCCTAGGGGGCTCCTACGAGCAGTACTTC.

The CDR3 DNA follows: TGTGCCAGCAGTGAGTGGTTGTACGAGCAGTACTTC. This translates into CASSEWLYEQYF. V and J are TRBV6-1 and TRBJ2-7; no firm D call. Trimming removed 3 bases from V and 4 bases from J, with 7 bases in between. The CDR3 is 12 amino acids. Per germline, CDR1 MNHNS and CDR2 SASEGT.

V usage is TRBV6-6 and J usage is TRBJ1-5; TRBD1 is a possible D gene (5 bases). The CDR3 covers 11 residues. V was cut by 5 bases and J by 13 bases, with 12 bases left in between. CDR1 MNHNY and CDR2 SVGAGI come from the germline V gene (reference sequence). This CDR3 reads CASSLRQRQHF. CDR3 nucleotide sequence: TGTGCCAGCAGTCTCCGACAGAGGCAGCATTTT.

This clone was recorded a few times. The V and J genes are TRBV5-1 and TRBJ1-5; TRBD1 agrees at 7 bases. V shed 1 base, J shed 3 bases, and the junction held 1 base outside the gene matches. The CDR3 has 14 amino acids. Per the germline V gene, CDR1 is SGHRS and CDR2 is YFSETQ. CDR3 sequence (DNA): TGCGCCAGCAGCTTGACAGGGGTCAATCAGCCCCAGCATTTT. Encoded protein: CASSLTGVNQPQHF.

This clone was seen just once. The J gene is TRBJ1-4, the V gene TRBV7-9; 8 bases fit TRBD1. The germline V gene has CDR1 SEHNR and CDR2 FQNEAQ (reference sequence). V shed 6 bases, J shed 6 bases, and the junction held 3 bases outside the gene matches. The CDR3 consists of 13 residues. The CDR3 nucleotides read TGTGCCAGCAGAGGACAGGGAGATGAAAAACTGTTTTTT. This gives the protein CASRGQGDEKLFF.

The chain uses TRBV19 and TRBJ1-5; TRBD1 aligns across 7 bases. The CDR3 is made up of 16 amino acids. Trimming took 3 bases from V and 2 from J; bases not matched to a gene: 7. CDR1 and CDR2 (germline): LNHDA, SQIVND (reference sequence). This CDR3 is CASSIRGQLGNQPQHF. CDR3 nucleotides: TGTGCCAGTAGTATCAGGGGACAGTTGGGCAATCAGCCCCAGCATTTT.

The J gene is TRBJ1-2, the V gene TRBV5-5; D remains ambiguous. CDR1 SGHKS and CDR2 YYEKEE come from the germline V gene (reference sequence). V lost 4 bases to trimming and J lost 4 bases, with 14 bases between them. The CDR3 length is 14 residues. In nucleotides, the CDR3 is TGTGCCAGCAGCCCTGAGGGAGGGAGCTATGGCTACACCTTC. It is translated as CASSPEGGSYGYTF.

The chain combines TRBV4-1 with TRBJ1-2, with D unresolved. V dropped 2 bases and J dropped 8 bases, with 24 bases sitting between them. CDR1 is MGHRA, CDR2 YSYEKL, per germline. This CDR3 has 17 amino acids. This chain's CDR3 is CASSQSTADGVVGGYTF. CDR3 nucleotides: TGCGCCAGCAGCCAATCGACCGCTGATGGGGTGGTGGGGGGCTACACCTTC.

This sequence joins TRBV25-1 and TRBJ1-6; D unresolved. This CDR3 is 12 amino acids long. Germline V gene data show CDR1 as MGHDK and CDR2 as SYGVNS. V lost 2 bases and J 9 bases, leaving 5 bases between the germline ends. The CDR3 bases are TGTGCCAGCAGTGAAGGGCCTTCACCCCTCCACTTT. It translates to CASSEGPSPLHF.

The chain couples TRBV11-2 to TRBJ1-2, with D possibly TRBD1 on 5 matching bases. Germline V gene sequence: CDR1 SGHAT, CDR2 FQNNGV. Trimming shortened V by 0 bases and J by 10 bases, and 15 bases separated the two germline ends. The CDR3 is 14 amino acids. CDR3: CASSLEAMQGIYTF. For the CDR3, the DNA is TGTGCCAGCAGCTTAGAAGCTATGCAGGGTATCTACACCTTC.

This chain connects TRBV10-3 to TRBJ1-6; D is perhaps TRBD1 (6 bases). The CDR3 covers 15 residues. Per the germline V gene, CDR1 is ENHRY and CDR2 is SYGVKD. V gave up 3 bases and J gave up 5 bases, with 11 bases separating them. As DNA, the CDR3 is TGTGCCATCAGTGATCGGACAGCTAATAATTCACCCCTCCACTTT. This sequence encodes CAISDRTANNSPLHF.

The CDR3 DNA reads TGTGCCAGCAGCTTAGGGACAGGGGGGGGCACTGAAGCTTTCTTT. This translates into CASSLGTGGGTEAFF. This sequence joins TRBV11-2 and TRBJ1-1; TRBD1 matches 10 bases. V lost 1 base, J lost 4 bases, and 3 bases stayed unmatched. The CDR3 sequence is 15 residues long. The germline V gene encodes CDR1 SGHAT and CDR2 FQNNGV.

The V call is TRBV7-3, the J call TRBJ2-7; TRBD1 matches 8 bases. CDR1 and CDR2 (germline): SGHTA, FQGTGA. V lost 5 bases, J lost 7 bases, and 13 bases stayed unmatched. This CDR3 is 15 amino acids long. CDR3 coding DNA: TGTGCCAGCAGCCTCGGGACAGGCTGGGGTTTGGAGCAGTACTTC. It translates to CASSLGTGWGLEQYF.

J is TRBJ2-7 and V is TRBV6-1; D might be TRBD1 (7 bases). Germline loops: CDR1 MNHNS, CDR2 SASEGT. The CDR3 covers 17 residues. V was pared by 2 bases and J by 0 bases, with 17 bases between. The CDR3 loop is CASSERRGRASSYEQYF. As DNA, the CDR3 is TGTGCCAGCAGTGAACGGAGGGGGCGGGCGAGCTCCTACGAGCAGTACTTC.

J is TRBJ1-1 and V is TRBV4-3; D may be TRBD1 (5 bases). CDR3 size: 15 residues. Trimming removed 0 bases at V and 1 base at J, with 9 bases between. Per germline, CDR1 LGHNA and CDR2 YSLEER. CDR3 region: CASSQDWGGNTEAFF. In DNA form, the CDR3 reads TGCGCCAGCAGCCAAGACTGGGGGGGGAACACTGAAGCTTTCTTT.

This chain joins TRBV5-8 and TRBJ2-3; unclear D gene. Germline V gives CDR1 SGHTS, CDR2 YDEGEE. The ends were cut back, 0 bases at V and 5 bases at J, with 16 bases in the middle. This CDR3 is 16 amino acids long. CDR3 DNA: TGTGCCAGCAGCTTGGGTTTGGCGTGGGCAGGAGATACGCAGTATTTT. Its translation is CASSLGLAWAGDTQYF.

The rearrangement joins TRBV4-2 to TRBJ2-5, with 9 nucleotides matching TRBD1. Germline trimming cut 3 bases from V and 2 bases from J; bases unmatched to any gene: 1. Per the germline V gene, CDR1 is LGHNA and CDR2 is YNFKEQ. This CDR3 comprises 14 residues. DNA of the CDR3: TGTGCCAGCAGCCACGGACAGGGGCAAGAGACCCAGTACTTC. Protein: CASSHGQGQETQYF.

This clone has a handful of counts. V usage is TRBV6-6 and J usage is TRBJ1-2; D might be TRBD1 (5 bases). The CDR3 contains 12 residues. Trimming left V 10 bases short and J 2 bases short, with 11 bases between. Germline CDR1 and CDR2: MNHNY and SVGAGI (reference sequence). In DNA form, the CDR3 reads TGTGCCACCAGGGAACAGAACTATGGCTACACCTTC. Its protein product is CATREQNYGYTF.

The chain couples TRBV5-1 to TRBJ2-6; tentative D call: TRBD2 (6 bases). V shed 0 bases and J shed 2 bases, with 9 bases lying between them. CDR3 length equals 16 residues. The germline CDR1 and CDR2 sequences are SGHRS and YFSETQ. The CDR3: CASSLAWEAGANVLTF. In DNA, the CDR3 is TGCGCCAGCAGCTTGGCCTGGGAGGCTGGGGCCAACGTCCTGACTTTC.

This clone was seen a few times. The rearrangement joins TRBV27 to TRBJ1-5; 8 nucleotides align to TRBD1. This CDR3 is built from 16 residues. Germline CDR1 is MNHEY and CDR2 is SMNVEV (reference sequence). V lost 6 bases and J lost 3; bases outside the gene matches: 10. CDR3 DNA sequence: TGTGCCAGCAGCGGCTTGACAGGGGCCGTCAATCAGCCCCAGCATTTT. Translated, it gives CASSGLTGAVNQPQHF.

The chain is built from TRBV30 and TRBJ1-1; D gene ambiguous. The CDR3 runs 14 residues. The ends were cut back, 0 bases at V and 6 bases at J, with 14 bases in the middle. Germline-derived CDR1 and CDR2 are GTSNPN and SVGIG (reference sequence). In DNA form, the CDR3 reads TGTGCCTGGAGTGTAAACACCTGGAAGTCTGAAGCTTTCTTT. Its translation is CAWSVNTWKSEAFF.

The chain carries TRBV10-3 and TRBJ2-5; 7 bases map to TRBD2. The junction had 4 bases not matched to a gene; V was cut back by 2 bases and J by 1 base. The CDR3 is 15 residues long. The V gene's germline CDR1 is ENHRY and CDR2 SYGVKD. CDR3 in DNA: TGTGCCATCAGTGAGGGGCCTAGCGGCCAAGAGACCCAGTACTTC. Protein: CAISEGPSGQETQYF.

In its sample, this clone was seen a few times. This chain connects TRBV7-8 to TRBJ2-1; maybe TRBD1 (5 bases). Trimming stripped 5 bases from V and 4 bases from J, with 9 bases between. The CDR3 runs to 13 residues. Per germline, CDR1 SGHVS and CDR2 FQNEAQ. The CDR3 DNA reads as TGTGCCAGCAGCGGAGACAGATACAATGAGCAGTTCTTC. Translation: CASSGDRYNEQFF.